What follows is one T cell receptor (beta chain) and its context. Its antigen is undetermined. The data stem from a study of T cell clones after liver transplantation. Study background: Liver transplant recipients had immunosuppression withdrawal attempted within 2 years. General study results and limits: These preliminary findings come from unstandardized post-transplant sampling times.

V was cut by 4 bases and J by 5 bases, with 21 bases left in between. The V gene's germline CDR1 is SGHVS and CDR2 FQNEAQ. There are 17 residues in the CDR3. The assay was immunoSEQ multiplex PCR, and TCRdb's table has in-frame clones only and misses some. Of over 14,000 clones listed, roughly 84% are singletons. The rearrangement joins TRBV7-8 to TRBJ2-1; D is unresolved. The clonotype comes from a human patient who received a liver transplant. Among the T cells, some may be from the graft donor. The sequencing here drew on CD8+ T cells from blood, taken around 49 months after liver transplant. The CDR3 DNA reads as TGTGCCAGCAGCTCCACCGTTACTACGCCTAGGAACAATGAGCAGTTCTTC. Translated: CASSSTVTTPRNNEQFF. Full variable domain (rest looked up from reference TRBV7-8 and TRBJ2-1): GAGVSQSPRYKVAKRGQDVALRCDPISGHVSLFWYQQALGQGPEFLTYFQNEAQLDKSGLPSDRFFAERPEGSVSTLKIQRTQQEDSAVYLCASSSTVTTPRNNEQFFGPGTRLTVL.